A selection of T cell receptor beta chains follows, all from one sample in a study of cytomegalovirus exposure and HLA in healthy donors. Sequencing used immunoSEQ multiplex PCR; TCRdb keeps in-frame clones, though not all of them. Seen here are some 130,000 clones, 75% to 90% observed once, and the top ten hold 3% to 4%. Sample: PBMCs. Receptor source: a male donor in good health and CMV-seronegative. Each CDR3 is given with its conserved first and last residue.

v_gene,j_gene,CDR3aa
TRBV30,TRBJ1-2,CAWSVRGQGNGYTF
TRBV27,TRBJ2-6,CASSLLRTAGNVLTF
TRBV7-9,TRBJ1-4,CASSLQGAASEKLFF
TRBV10-3,TRBJ2-2,CAISGRGQGYTGELFF
TRBV9,TRBJ2-5,CASSAGLAGGLYQETQYF
TRBV30,TRBJ2-7,CAWTLAGSYEQYF
TRBV4-1,TRBJ2-7,CASSQESPPYEQYF
TRBV25-1,TRBJ2-3,CASSRARESTDTQYF
TRBV11-2,TRBJ1-4,CASRGGRDGGNEKLFF
TRBV27,TRBJ2-7,CASRPGQVTYEQYF
TRBV9,TRBJ1-2,CASSVGGQGAAGYTF
TRBV6-5,TRBJ2-1,CASSYRGISYNEQFF
TRBV30,TRBJ2-4,CAWKSLAKNIQYF
TRBV7-8,TRBJ1-6,CASSQTQGARGNSPLHF
TRBV6-6,TRBJ1-3,CASSPSGTGNTIYF
TRBV15,TRBJ2-1,CATSPGQYNEQFF
TRBV2,TRBJ2-6,CATSGGAGANVLTF
TRBV7-2,TRBJ2-1,CASNPSGGFSYNEQFF
TRBV10-1,TRBJ2-5,CASSDGPGETQYF
TRBV5-5,TRBJ2-7,CASSLETVSSYEQYF
TRBV7-6,TRBJ2-7,CASSATYRGLYEQYF
TRBV27,TRBJ2-2,CASIRLAEGYTGELFF
TRBV19,TRBJ1-3,CASSNFAGAGNTIYF
TRBV14,TRBJ1-5,CASSLTGGNQPQHF
TRBV11-2,TRBJ2-7,CASSYSTGSYEQYF
TRBV5-1,TRBJ1-1,CASSWTGYDTEAFF
TRBV6-5,TRBJ1-1,CASSLGGRAEAFF
TRBV18,TRBJ2-4,CASSPLTGGQINSQYF
TRBV28,TRBJ2-7,CASSPDRRRYEQYF
TRBV19,TRBJ1-1,CASSIGFQEFTEAFF
TRBV7-9,TRBJ1-1,CASIYRTGEAFF
TRBV10-3,TRBJ2-7,CAIGLEVSPYEQYF
TRBV5-1,TRBJ2-7,CASSHTTSLVYEQYF
TRBV28,TRBJ2-7,CASSTTREQYF
TRBV9,TRBJ2-6,CASSVAGSGANGLTF
TRBV7-9,TRBJ2-5,CASRPNLVVETQYF
TRBV5-8,TRBJ2-1,CASSLGRAYNEQFF
TRBV7-9,TRBJ1-2,CSSTMGGYGYTF
TRBV7-3,TRBJ2-1,CASSLTFSGAYEQFF
TRBV25-1,TRBJ2-5,CASSREKIQETQYF
TRBV7-8,TRBJ1-1,CASSLVPGMNTEAFF